This T cell receptor beta chain derives from a study of tumor and adjacent non-tumor tissue in lung cancer. Across the whole study: Histology: about twelve adenocarcinoma, a couple of squamous cell carcinoma, 1 small cell lung cancer.

This sample's RNA came from whole unsorted tissue. TCRbeta libraries were built with three rounds of nested PCR, modified from ARM-PCR. TCRdb itself ran the multiplex PCR reads through MiXCR, one entry per CDR3 protein. The sample has under 95,000 distinct CDR3 sequences, around 57% seen once. To note about this clonotype: An end of the junction differs from the germline gene, which may be a read error.

In germline, CDR1 is SGHRS, CDR2 YFSETQ. CDR3 size: 13 residues. This sequence joins TRBV5-1 and TRBJ1-1; possible D gene TRBD1, 5 bases. Sequencing used lung tumor tissue. The sequence was collected from a man aged 65 to 85 with non-small cell lung cancer. The CDR3: CASSFTVDTEAFF. CDR3 DNA sequence: TGTGCCAGCAGCTTTACGGTGGACACTGAAGCCTTCTTT. The full variable domain, completed using reference TRBV5-1 and TRBJ1-1, is KAGVTQTPRYLIKTRGQQVTLSCSPISGHRSVSWYQQTPGQGLQFLFEYFSETQRNKGNFPGRFSGRQFSNSRSEMNVSTLELGDSALYLCASSFTVDTEAFFGQGTRLTVV.